The clone carrying this T cell receptor (beta chain) has more than one count but fewer than ten. The source of the sample is a study of patients and donors after allogeneic stem cell transplantation. Trimming left V 0 bases short and J 1 base short, with 10 bases between. Germline values: CDR1 LGHDT, CDR2 YNNKEL (reference sequence). This CDR3 contains 15 residues. TCRdb re-called the RT-PCR reads through MiXCR, storing one row per CDR3 protein. The table has roughly 880,000 distinct CDR3 sequences, under 20% seen once; the top ten hold around 6%. The chain links TRBV3-1 to TRBJ2-7; D not resolved. This clonotype was obtained from a human donor who was either an allogeneic HSCT recipient or a stem cell or donor lymphocyte infusion donor (not recorded which). It is not recorded whose cells these are; they may come from a transplant donor. Sequencing was performed on blood, either unsorted or a sorted T cell fraction (not recorded which). Here the CDR3 reads CASSQDPAPSYEQYF. The CDR3 DNA sequence: TGTGCCAGCAGCCAAGATCCGGCCCCGTCCTACGAGCAGTACTTC.